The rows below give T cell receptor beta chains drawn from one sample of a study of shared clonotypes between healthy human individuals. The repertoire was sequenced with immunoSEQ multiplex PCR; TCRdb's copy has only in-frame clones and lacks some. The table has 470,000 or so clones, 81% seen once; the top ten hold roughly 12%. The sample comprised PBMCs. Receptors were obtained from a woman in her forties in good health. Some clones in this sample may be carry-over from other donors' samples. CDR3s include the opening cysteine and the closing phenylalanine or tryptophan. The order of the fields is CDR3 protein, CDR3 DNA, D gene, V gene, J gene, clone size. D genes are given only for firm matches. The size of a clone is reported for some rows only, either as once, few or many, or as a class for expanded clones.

CDR3aa: CASRRQVSHEKLFF
CDR3nt: TGTGCCAGCAGGCGACAGGTGTCCCATGAAAAACTGTTTTTT
d_gene: .
v_gene: TRBV6-6
j_gene: TRBJ1-4
abundance: .

CDR3aa: CASSATGGLGNTIYF
CDR3nt: TGCGCCAGCAGCGCCACAGGGGGACTTGGAAACACCATATATTTT
d_gene: TRBD1
v_gene: TRBV5-1
j_gene: TRBJ1-3
abundance: .

CDR3aa: CSVELAGEQYF
CDR3nt: TGCAGCGTTGAACTAGCGGGGGAGCAGTACTTC
d_gene: TRBD2
v_gene: TRBV29-1
j_gene: TRBJ2-7
abundance: .

CDR3aa: CASSARSRARETQYF
CDR3nt: TGTGCCAGCAGCGCTAGATCCAGAGCCCGGGAGACCCAGTACTTC
d_gene: .
v_gene: TRBV9
j_gene: TRBJ2-5
abundance: .

CDR3aa: CASSPSGSSYEQYF
CDR3nt: TGTGCCAGCAGCCCTAGCGGGAGCTCCTACGAGCAGTACTTC
d_gene: TRBD2
v_gene: TRBV7-2
j_gene: TRBJ2-7
abundance: .

CDR3aa: CASTSTDTQYF
CDR3nt: TGTGCCAGCACATCTACAGATACGCAGTATTTT
d_gene: .
v_gene: TRBV7-8
j_gene: TRBJ2-3
abundance: .

CDR3aa: CASSRNPTGGDTEAFF
CDR3nt: TGTGCCAGCAGCCGTAACCCGACAGGAGGGGACACTGAAGCTTTCTTT
d_gene: .
v_gene: TRBV7-9
j_gene: TRBJ1-1
abundance: few

CDR3aa: CASSEPLAPLHF
CDR3nt: TGTGCCAGCAGTGAGCCCCTAGCGCCCCTCCACTTT
d_gene: .
v_gene: TRBV6-1
j_gene: TRBJ1-6
abundance: .

CDR3aa: CASSPATGGHFFF
CDR3nt: TGTGCCAGCTCACCAGCGACAGGAGGCCATTTCTTCTTC
d_gene: .
v_gene: TRBV18
j_gene: TRBJ2-7
abundance: .

CDR3aa: CARPGTSGRPGNTGELFF
CDR3nt: TGTGCCCGCCCCGGGACTAGCGGGAGGCCGGGGAACACCGGGGAGCTGTTTTTT
d_gene: TRBD2
v_gene: TRBV19
j_gene: TRBJ2-2
abundance: few

CDR3aa: CASGSHLAGSEKLFF
CDR3nt: TGTGCCAGCGGTTCTCACTTAGCTGGGTCTGAAAAACTGTTTTTT
d_gene: .
v_gene: TRBV6-5
j_gene: TRBJ1-4
abundance: once

CDR3aa: CASSSGWTGGFNEQYF
CDR3nt: TGTGCCAGCAGTTCCGGCTGGACAGGGGGGTTCAACGAGCAGTACTTC
d_gene: TRBD1
v_gene: TRBV28
j_gene: TRBJ2-7
abundance: .

CDR3aa: CASSLALTSGSGMEQFF
CDR3nt: TGTGCCAGCAGCTTAGCCCTGACTAGCGGGAGTGGGATGGAGCAGTTCTTC
d_gene: TRBD2
v_gene: TRBV5-5
j_gene: TRBJ2-1
abundance: .

CDR3aa: CASSDDLLGKLFF
CDR3nt: TGTGCCAGCAGCGATGACCTCCTTGGAAAACTGTTTTTT
d_gene: .
v_gene: TRBV7-8
j_gene: TRBJ1-4
abundance: .

CDR3aa: CASSRGSWSETQYF
CDR3nt: TGCGCCAGCAGCAGGGGCAGTTGGTCAGAGACCCAGTACTTC
d_gene: .
v_gene: TRBV5-1
j_gene: TRBJ2-5
abundance: .

CDR3aa: CASSSGGEQYF
CDR3nt: TGCGCCAGCAGCTCCGGGGGGGAGCAGTATTTT
d_gene: TRBD2
v_gene: TRBV5-1
j_gene: TRBJ2-3
abundance: .

CDR3aa: CASSRGQGNTGELFF
CDR3nt: TGTGCCAGCAGCAGGGGACAGGGAAACACCGGGGAGCTGTTTTTT
d_gene: TRBD1
v_gene: TRBV11-2
j_gene: TRBJ2-2
abundance: .

CDR3aa: CASSEWREIGNEQFF
CDR3nt: TGTGCCAGCAGTGAATGGAGGGAGATAGGCAATGAGCAGTTCTTC
d_gene: .
v_gene: TRBV25-1
j_gene: TRBJ2-1
abundance: .

CDR3aa: CASSGGGEKLFF
CDR3nt: TGTGCCAGCAGTGGTGGAGGGGAAAAACTGTTTTTT
d_gene: .
v_gene: TRBV2
j_gene: TRBJ1-4
abundance: once

CDR3aa: CASSWGRISGANVLTF
CDR3nt: TGTGCCAGCAGCTGGGGACGGATTTCTGGGGCCAACGTCCTGACTTTC
d_gene: .
v_gene: TRBV11-2
j_gene: TRBJ2-6
abundance: .

CDR3aa: CASSQYTGTEAFF
CDR3nt: TGTGCCAGCAGCCAGTATACCGGGACAGAAGCTTTCTTT
d_gene: .
v_gene: TRBV4-2
j_gene: TRBJ1-1
abundance: .

CDR3aa: CASSLGALDNEQFF
CDR3nt: TGTGCTAGCAGCTTAGGAGCCCTCGACAATGAGCAGTTCTTC
d_gene: .
v_gene: TRBV7-7
j_gene: TRBJ2-1
abundance: once

CDR3aa: CASSLSIGGYTF
CDR3nt: TGTGCCAGCAGCTTAAGCATCGGGGGCTACACCTTC
d_gene: .
v_gene: TRBV7-9
j_gene: TRBJ1-2
abundance: .

CDR3aa: CASTGQGFPYEQYF
CDR3nt: TGTGCCAGCACCGGACAGGGGTTCCCCTACGAGCAGTACTTC
d_gene: TRBD1
v_gene: TRBV7-9
j_gene: TRBJ2-7
abundance: .

CDR3aa: CASSETSGTYNEQFF
CDR3nt: TGTGCCAGCAGCGAAACTAGCGGGACTTACAATGAGCAGTTCTTC
d_gene: TRBD2
v_gene: TRBV9
j_gene: TRBJ2-1
abundance: .

CDR3aa: CGALRSWEQYF
CDR3nt: TGCGGAGCACTTCGCTCTTGGGAGCAGTACTTC
d_gene: .
v_gene: TRBV20-1
j_gene: TRBJ2-7
abundance: .

CDR3aa: CASRFSGTSALEQYF
CDR3nt: TGCGCCAGCAGATTCTCCGGGACTAGCGCGTTAGAGCAGTACTTC
d_gene: TRBD2
v_gene: TRBV5-1
j_gene: TRBJ2-7
abundance: .

CDR3aa: CASSLGDGYEQYF
CDR3nt: TGTGCCAGCAGCTTAGGTGATGGCTACGAGCAGTACTTC
d_gene: .
v_gene: TRBV7-3
j_gene: TRBJ2-7
abundance: .

CDR3aa: CASNRGVLVNEQFF
CDR3nt: TGTGCCAGCAATCGGGGGGTACTAGTAAATGAGCAGTTCTTC
d_gene: TRBD2
v_gene: TRBV28
j_gene: TRBJ2-1
abundance: .

CDR3aa: CASSAQGGSYNEQFF
CDR3nt: TGTGCCAGCAGCGCCCAGGGTGGGTCCTACAATGAGCAGTTCTTC
d_gene: .
v_gene: TRBV9
j_gene: TRBJ2-1
abundance: .

CDR3aa: CASSSDPNYGYTF
CDR3nt: TGTGCCAGCAGCTCGGACCCCAACTATGGCTACACCTTC
d_gene: .
v_gene: TRBV5-4
j_gene: TRBJ1-2
abundance: .

CDR3aa: CASRRGRQYEQYF
CDR3nt: TGTGCCAGCCGCCGGGGCAGGCAGTACGAGCAGTACTTC
d_gene: .
v_gene: TRBV28
j_gene: TRBJ2-7
abundance: many

CDR3aa: CASSPPGLNGYTF
CDR3nt: TGTGCCAGCAGCCCGCCGGGACTGAATGGCTACACCTTC
d_gene: .
v_gene: TRBV7-9
j_gene: TRBJ1-2
abundance: few

CDR3aa: CASSLTGNTEAFF
CDR3nt: TGTGCCAGCAGCCTAACAGGGAATACTGAAGCTTTCTTT
d_gene: .
v_gene: TRBV11-3
j_gene: TRBJ1-1
abundance: .

CDR3aa: CASSSRVSGANVLTF
CDR3nt: TGTGCCAGCAGCTCCAGGGTCTCGGGGGCCAACGTCCTGACTTTC
d_gene: .
v_gene: TRBV7-9
j_gene: TRBJ2-6
abundance: once

CDR3aa: CASSFQGAGQPQHF
CDR3nt: TGTGCCAGCAGCTTTCAGGGGGCGGGACAGCCCCAGCATTTT
d_gene: TRBD1
v_gene: TRBV11-2
j_gene: TRBJ1-5
abundance: .

CDR3aa: CASSFNDGTEAFF
CDR3nt: TGTGCCAGCAGCTTTAACGACGGCACTGAAGCTTTCTTT
d_gene: .
v_gene: TRBV5-6
j_gene: TRBJ1-1
abundance: .

CDR3aa: CASSEFSAGGLNTEAFF
CDR3nt: TGTGCCAGCAGTGAATTCTCAGCAGGGGGCCTTAACACTGAAGCTTTCTTT
d_gene: TRBD1
v_gene: TRBV25-1
j_gene: TRBJ1-1
abundance: .

CDR3aa: CASSATGGLAGDEQYF
CDR3nt: TGCGCCAGCAGCGCTACCGGTGGACTAGCTGGTGACGAGCAGTACTTC
d_gene: TRBD2
v_gene: TRBV5-1
j_gene: TRBJ2-7
abundance: once

CDR3aa: CASSFLDGNRYEQYF
CDR3nt: TGTGCCAGCAGCTTCTTGGATGGGAATCGGTACGAGCAGTACTTC
d_gene: .
v_gene: TRBV5-6
j_gene: TRBJ2-7
abundance: .

CDR3aa: CASSQVQLTNYEQYF
CDR3nt: TGCGCCAGCAGCCAAGTCCAACTAACCAACTACGAGCAGTACTTC
d_gene: .
v_gene: TRBV4-1
j_gene: TRBJ2-7
abundance: many

CDR3aa: CAWSAEGGVDTQYF
CDR3nt: TGTGCCTGGAGTGCAGAGGGGGGAGTGGATACGCAGTATTTT
d_gene: .
v_gene: TRBV30
j_gene: TRBJ2-3
abundance: .

CDR3aa: CASSETLNTEAFF
CDR3nt: TGCGCCAGCAGTGAAACACTGAACACTGAAGCTTTCTTT
d_gene: .
v_gene: TRBV10-1
j_gene: TRBJ1-1
abundance: .

CDR3aa: CASSLFSSRGQYF
CDR3nt: TGCGCCAGCAGCTTGTTCTCTTCCAGGGGGCAGTACTTC
d_gene: .
v_gene: TRBV5-1
j_gene: TRBJ2-7
abundance: .

CDR3aa: CASSPGLAGETQYF
CDR3nt: TGTGCCAGCAGCCCGGGACTAGCGGGAGAGACCCAGTACTTC
d_gene: TRBD2
v_gene: TRBV11-2
j_gene: TRBJ2-5
abundance: many

CDR3aa: CASSLEGPPYEQYF
CDR3nt: TGCGCCAGCAGCTTGGAAGGGCCTCCTTACGAGCAGTACTTC
d_gene: .
v_gene: TRBV5-1
j_gene: TRBJ2-7
abundance: .

CDR3aa: CASSPVRSESAHFYNEQFF
CDR3nt: TGTGCCAGCAGCCCAGTGAGAAGCGAATCAGCGCATTTCTACAATGAGCAGTTCTTC
d_gene: .
v_gene: TRBV7-9
j_gene: TRBJ2-1
abundance: .

CDR3aa: CASSDLLTGSAEAFF
CDR3nt: TGTGCCAGCAGTGACCTACTGACAGGTTCGGCTGAAGCTTTCTTT
d_gene: .
v_gene: TRBV6-1
j_gene: TRBJ1-1
abundance: .

CDR3aa: CASSLAETGEGYTF
CDR3nt: TGCGCCAGCAGCTTGGCGGAGACAGGGGAGGGCTACACCTTC
d_gene: TRBD1
v_gene: TRBV5-1
j_gene: TRBJ1-2
abundance: .

CDR3aa: CASSYLAGSSYNEQFF
CDR3nt: TGTGCCAGCAGTTACTTAGCGGGAAGCTCCTACAATGAGCAGTTCTTC
d_gene: TRBD2
v_gene: TRBV27
j_gene: TRBJ2-1
abundance: .

CDR3aa: CASSSSGANTGELFF
CDR3nt: TGCGCCAGCAGCTCCTCCGGGGCAAACACCGGGGAGCTGTTTTTT
d_gene: .
v_gene: TRBV5-1
j_gene: TRBJ2-2
abundance: .

CDR3aa: CASSEALRRGGYEQYF
CDR3nt: TGTGCCAGCAGTGAAGCGCTTCGGAGAGGGGGCTACGAGCAGTACTTC
d_gene: .
v_gene: TRBV6-1
j_gene: TRBJ2-7
abundance: .

CDR3aa: CTSSHPTRGGRETQYF
CDR3nt: TGCACCAGCAGCCACCCCACTCGGGGGGGCCGGGAGACCCAGTACTTC
d_gene: .
v_gene: TRBV1
j_gene: TRBJ2-5
abundance: .

CDR3aa: CASSPRGQRSGANVLTF
CDR3nt: TGTGCCAGCAGCCCCCGGGGACAACGATCTGGGGCCAACGTCCTGACTTTC
d_gene: .
v_gene: TRBV7-2
j_gene: TRBJ2-6
abundance: .